The 5 T cell receptor beta chains presented below share a single source sample, sequenced in a study of T-cell reconstitution after alpha-beta-depleted transplantation in children. During its preparation, the TCRbeta library received unique molecular identifiers. One entry per CDR3 protein, called by TCRdb with MiXCR from the PCR reads. This table holds about 440,000 distinct CDR3 sequences, over 40% found once. This material consisted of PBMCs, taken before TCRalphabeta/CD19-depleted stem cell transplant. These receptors were collected from a girl aged 2 to 9 with aplastic anemia, due to receive a stem cell transplant.

This clonotype was detected many times. The chain uses TRBV20-1 and TRBJ2-7, with 11 bases fitting TRBD2. Germline V gene lookup returns CDR1 DFQATT and CDR2 SNEGSKA (reference sequence). The CDR3 is made up of 14 amino acids. J lost 3 bases, V lost 1 base, and 2 bases had no gene match. The CDR3: CSARVAGGLYEQYF. Here the CDR3 DNA reads TGCAGTGCTAGAGTAGCGGGAGGGCTCTACGAGCAGTACTTC.

This clonotype was picked up a small number of times. This chain connects TRBV21-1 to TRBJ1-4; the table's D call TRBD1 went unverified against the DNA. TRBV21-1 is marked as a pseudogene. This CDR3 spans 15 amino acids. Written as DNA, the CDR3 is TGTGCCAGCAGCAAAGAGGCAGGGGGCTCAGAAAAACTGTTTTTT. It encodes CASSKEAGGSEKLFF.

The rearrangement joins TRBV20-1 to TRBJ2-1; TRBD1 matches 9 bases. The CDR3 consists of 15 residues. Per the germline V gene, CDR1 is DFQATT and CDR2 is SNEGSKA (reference sequence). The V and J ends lost 1 base and 6 bases, in that order; junction bases with no gene match: 7. This CDR3 is CSARVTGTGSNEQFF. The CDR3 nucleotides read TGCAGTGCTAGAGTCACCGGGACAGGGTCCAATGAGCAGTTCTTC.

The chain combines TRBV6-6 with TRBJ2-1; the D call may be TRBD1 or TRBD2 (6 bases each). This CDR3 is built from 13 residues. CDR1 and CDR2 (germline): MNHNY, SVGAGI (reference sequence). With 8 bases removed from V and 3 bases from J, the gap between germline ends came to 11 bases. This chain's CDR3 is CASWGAGYNEQFF. The CDR3 coding sequence is TGTGCCAGCTGGGGGGCCGGCTACAATGAGCAGTTCTTC.

This chain connects TRBV7-9 to TRBJ2-7; perhaps TRBD2 as D (5 bases). The germline gives CDR1 SEHNR, CDR2 FQNEAQ (reference sequence). The CDR3 runs 14 residues. V lost 7 bases, J lost 0 bases, and 13 bases lay in between. This CDR3 reads CASMVAGGSYEQYF. The CDR3 bases are TGTGCCAGCATGGTCGCGGGCGGCTCCTACGAGCAGTACTTC.